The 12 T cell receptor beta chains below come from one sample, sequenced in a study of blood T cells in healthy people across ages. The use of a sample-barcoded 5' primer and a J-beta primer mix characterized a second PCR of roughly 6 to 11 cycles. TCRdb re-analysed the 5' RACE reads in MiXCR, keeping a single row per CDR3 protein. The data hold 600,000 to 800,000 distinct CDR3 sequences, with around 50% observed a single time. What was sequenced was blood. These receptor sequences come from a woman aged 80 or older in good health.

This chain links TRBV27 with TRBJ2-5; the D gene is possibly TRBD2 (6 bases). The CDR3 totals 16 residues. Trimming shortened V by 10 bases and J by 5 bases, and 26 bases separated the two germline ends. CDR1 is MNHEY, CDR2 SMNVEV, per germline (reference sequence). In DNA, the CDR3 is TGTGCCACCTCACCCTTGGTTGGGACTCTGGTGGAGACCCAGTACTTC. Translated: CATSPLVGTLVETQYF.

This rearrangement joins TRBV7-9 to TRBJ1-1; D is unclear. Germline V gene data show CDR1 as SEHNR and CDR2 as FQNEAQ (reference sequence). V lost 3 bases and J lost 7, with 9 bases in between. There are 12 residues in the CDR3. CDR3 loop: CASSFSSIEAFF. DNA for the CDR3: TGTGCCAGCAGCTTTTCATCCATTGAAGCTTTCTTT.

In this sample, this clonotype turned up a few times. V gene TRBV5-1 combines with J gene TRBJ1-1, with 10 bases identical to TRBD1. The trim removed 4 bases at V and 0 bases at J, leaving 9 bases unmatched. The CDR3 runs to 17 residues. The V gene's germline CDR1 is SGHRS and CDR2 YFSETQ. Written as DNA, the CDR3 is TGCGCCAGCAGCGGGGGACAGGGGTCCAATATGAACACTGAAGCTTTCTTT. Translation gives CASSGGQGSNMNTEAFF.

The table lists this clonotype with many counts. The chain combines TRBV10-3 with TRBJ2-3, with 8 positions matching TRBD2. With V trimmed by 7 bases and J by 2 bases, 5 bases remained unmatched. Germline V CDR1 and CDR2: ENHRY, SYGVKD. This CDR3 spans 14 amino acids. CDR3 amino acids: CAINIAGFTDTQYF. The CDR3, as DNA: TGTGCCATCAACATAGCGGGGTTCACAGATACGCAGTATTTT.

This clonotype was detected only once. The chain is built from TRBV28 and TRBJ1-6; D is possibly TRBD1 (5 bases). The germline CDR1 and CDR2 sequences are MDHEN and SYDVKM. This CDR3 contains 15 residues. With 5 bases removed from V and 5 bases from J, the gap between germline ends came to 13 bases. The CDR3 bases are TGTGCCAGCAGTCCACGGACATTCGATAATTCACCCCTCCACTTT. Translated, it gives CASSPRTFDNSPLHF.

DNA for the CDR3: TGTGCCAGCAGTTGGATTAGCGACTACCAAGAGACCCAGTACTTC. Translating it yields CASSWISDYQETQYF. The chain combines TRBV6-6 with TRBJ2-5, with D possibly TRBD2 on 5 matching bases. The CDR3 has 15 residues. The V and J ends lost 4 bases and 0 bases respectively, with 12 bases between them. From germline, CDR1 is MNHNY and CDR2 SVGAGI (reference sequence).

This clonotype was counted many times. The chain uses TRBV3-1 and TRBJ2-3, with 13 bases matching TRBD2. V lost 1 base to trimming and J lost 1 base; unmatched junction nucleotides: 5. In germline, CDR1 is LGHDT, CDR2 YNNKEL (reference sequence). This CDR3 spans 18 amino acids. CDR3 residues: CASSQGRLAGGRTDTQYF. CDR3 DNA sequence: TGTGCCAGCAGCCAAGGCCGACTAGCGGGAGGCCGCACAGATACGCAGTATTTT.

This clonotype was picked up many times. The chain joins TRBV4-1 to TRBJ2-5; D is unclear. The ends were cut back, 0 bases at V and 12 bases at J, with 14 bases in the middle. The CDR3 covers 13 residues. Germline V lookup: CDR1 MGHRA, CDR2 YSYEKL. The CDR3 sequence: CASSQEVLLREYF. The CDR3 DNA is TGCGCCAGCAGCCAAGAAGTTCTGCTCCGGGAGTACTTC.

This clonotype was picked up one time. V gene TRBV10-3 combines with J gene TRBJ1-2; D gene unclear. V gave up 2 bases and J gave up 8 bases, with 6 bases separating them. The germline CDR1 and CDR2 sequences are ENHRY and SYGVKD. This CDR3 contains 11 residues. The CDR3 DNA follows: TGTGCCATCAGTGAGGGTGCCGGCTACACCTTC. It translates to CAISEGAGYTF.

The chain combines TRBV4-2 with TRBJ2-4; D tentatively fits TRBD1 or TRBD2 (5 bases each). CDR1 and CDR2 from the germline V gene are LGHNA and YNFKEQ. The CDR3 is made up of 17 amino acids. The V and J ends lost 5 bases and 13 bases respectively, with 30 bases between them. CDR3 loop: CASSSGWTQRSTYGQYF. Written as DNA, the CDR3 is TGTGCCAGCAGCTCAGGGTGGACTCAGCGATCCACCTACGGGCAGTACTTC.

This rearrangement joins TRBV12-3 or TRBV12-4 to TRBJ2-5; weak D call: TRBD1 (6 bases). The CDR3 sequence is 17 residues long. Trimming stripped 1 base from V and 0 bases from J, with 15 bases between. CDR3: CASSLGGTRRHQETQYF. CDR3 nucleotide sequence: TGTGCCAGCAGTTTAGGAGGGACACGGAGACACCAAGAGACCCAGTACTTC.

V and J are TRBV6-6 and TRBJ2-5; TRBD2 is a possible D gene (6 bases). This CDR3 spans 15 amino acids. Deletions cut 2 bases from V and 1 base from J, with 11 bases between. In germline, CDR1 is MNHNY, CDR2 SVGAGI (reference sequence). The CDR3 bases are TGTGCCAGCAGTTACGTAGTAGCGGCCCAAGAGACCCAGTACTTC. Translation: CASSYVVAAQETQYF.